Given below is one T cell receptor (beta chain) in context. The data belong to a study of regulatory dendritic cells for organ transplantation. Trimming shortened V by 1 base and J by 2 bases, and 17 bases separated the two germline ends. Germline V gene lookup returns CDR1 SGHRS and CDR2 YFSETQ. The CDR3 extends over 17 amino acids. The table came from immunoSEQ multiplex PCR; TCRdb's copy has only in-frame clones and leaves some out. Of about 29,000 clones in the sample, around 84% are singletons; the top ten hold 0.095% to 0.12%. The J gene is TRBJ2-3, the V gene TRBV5-1; D might be TRBD2 (7 bases). The sequence came from a human donor in good health. Sequencing was done on a sample of naive CD4+ T cells from blood. This sample's subset: CD45RA+ naive T cells. CDR3 sequence reads: CASSLSVGRGLTDTQYF. For the CDR3, the DNA is TGCGCCAGCAGCTTGTCGGTTGGGCGGGGGCTCACAGATACGCAGTATTTT.